This passage covers 20 T cell receptor beta chains from one sample sequenced in a study of blood T cell repertoires in COVID-19. Sequencing was performed with immunoSEQ multiplex PCR; in TCRdb, only in-frame clones are kept and a portion is missing. The data contain around 270,000 clones, 84% of them seen just once; the ten biggest clones take up 4.2%. Source material: peripheral blood. The receptors derive from a man between 60 and 70 years old with acute or convalescent COVID-19.

The chain uses TRBV29-1 and TRBJ2-7; 15 nucleotides line up with TRBD2. The J segment lost 6 bases and the V segment lost 6 bases, leaving 3 bases of the junction unmatched. The germline V gene encodes CDR1 SQVTM and CDR2 ANQGSEA. This CDR3 is 13 amino acids long. Here the CDR3 reads CSVGGLAGGEQYF. In nucleotides, the CDR3 is TGCAGCGTAGGGGGACTAGCGGGAGGCGAGCAGTACTTC.

The V call is TRBV29-1, the J call TRBJ2-5; a weak D match, TRBD1 (6 bases). In germline, CDR1 is SQVTM, CDR2 ANQGSEA. V was clipped by 5 bases and J by 2 bases, with 15 bases between them. The CDR3 sequence is 14 residues long. CDR3 amino acids: CSVLPYDRQETQYF. Written as DNA, the CDR3 is TGCAGCGTTCTCCCCTACGACAGGCAAGAGACCCAGTACTTC.

This chain links TRBV11-2 with TRBJ2-5; unclear D gene. Trimming pared 0 bases from V and 4 bases from J, leaving 9 bases between. The CDR3 has 14 amino acids. Germline V lookup: CDR1 SGHAT, CDR2 FQNNGV. CDR3 region: CASSLDPLRETQYF. In nucleotides, the CDR3 is TGTGCCAGCAGCTTAGATCCCCTAAGAGAGACCCAGTACTTC.

This chain links TRBV29-1 with TRBJ1-2; a weak D match, TRBD1 (5 bases). Trimming removed 4 bases from V and 2 bases from J, with 14 bases in between. The CDR3 extends over 14 amino acids. Germline V gene lookup returns CDR1 SQVTM and CDR2 ANQGSEA. The CDR3 reads CSVGGGAHNYGYTF. The CDR3 region has the DNA TGCAGCGTTGGGGGGGGTGCCCACAACTATGGCTACACCTTC. Drawing the rest from reference TRBV29-1 and TRBJ1-2, the complete variable domain is SAVISQKPSRDICQRGTSLTIQCQVDSQVTMMFWYRQQPGQSLTLIATANQGSEATYESGFVIDKFPISRPNLTFSTLTVSNMSPEDSSIYLCSVGGGAHNYGYTFGSGTRLTVV.

This sequence joins TRBV27 and TRBJ2-7; TRBD2 matches 10 bases. The CDR3 runs 15 residues. The germline CDR1 and CDR2 sequences are MNHEY and SMNVEV (reference sequence). V was clipped by 5 bases and J by 2 bases; unmatched bases: 6. In nucleotides, the CDR3 is TGTGCCAGCAGTCTCATAGCGGGAGGTCCCTACGAGCAGTACTTC. Amino acids: CASSLIAGGPYEQYF.

The rearrangement joins TRBV12-3 or TRBV12-4 to TRBJ2-5, with 7 bases matching TRBD2. Trimming cost V 5 bases and J 12 bases; bases outside gene matches: 6. This CDR3 contains 11 residues. Here the CDR3 DNA reads TGTGCCAGCAGTCTCACTAGCGTGAAGTACTTC. It yields the protein CASSLTSVKYF.

The chain recombines TRBV25-1 with TRBJ2-5, with a tentative D call TRBD1 (5 bases). The germline V gene encodes CDR1 MGHDK and CDR2 SYGVNS. V was trimmed by 4 bases and J by 2 bases, leaving 14 bases between them. The CDR3 runs to 15 residues. The CDR3 is CASSVTGRPQETQYF. CDR3 coding DNA: TGTGCCAGCAGTGTAACAGGTCGACCTCAAGAGACCCAGTACTTC.

The V and J genes are TRBV6-5 and TRBJ2-7; maybe TRBD2 (5 bases). The V end was cut by 6 bases, the J end by 3 bases, with 12 bases between. In germline, CDR1 is MNHEY, CDR2 SVGAGI. This CDR3 is built from 13 residues. The chain's CDR3 is CASRPGWDYEQYF. The DNA of the CDR3 is TGTGCCAGCAGACCGGGGTGGGACTACGAGCAGTACTTC.

This chain joins TRBV5-1 and TRBJ2-3; TRBD2 aligns across 7 bases. The V gene's germline CDR1 is SGHRS and CDR2 YFSETQ. The CDR3 spans 15 residues. V was clipped by 3 bases and J by 4 bases; unmatched bases: 8. The CDR3 sequence is CASSSGLGGADTQYF. The DNA of the CDR3 is TGCGCCAGCAGCTCCGGACTAGGAGGGGCAGATACGCAGTATTTT.

This clone was seen once. The chain has TRBV11-2 and TRBJ2-7; perhaps TRBD2 as D (6 bases). V lost 7 bases to trimming and J lost 4 bases, with 17 bases between them. The CDR3 length is 14 residues. Germline CDR1 reads SGHAT; CDR2 reads FQNNGV. The CDR3, as DNA: TGTGCCAGCACCATCCAAGAGGGGAGGTACGAGCAGTACTTC. Its translation: CASTIQEGRYEQYF. The entire variable domain, with the rest obtained from reference TRBV11-2 and TRBJ2-7, is as follows: EAGVAQSPRYKIIEKRQSVAFWCNPISGHATLYWYQQILGQGPKLLIQFQNNGVVDDSQLPKDRFSAERLKGVDSTLKIQPAKLEDSAVYLCASTIQEGRYEQYFGPGTRLTVT.

V is TRBV6-5 and J is TRBJ2-7; 12 bases line up with TRBD2. The CDR3 extends over 15 amino acids. J was trimmed by 5 bases and V by 5 bases; bases with no gene match: 7. Germline V CDR1 and CDR2: MNHEY, SVGAGI. The CDR3: CASSPLAGGMNEQYF. CDR3 nucleotide sequence: TGTGCCAGCAGTCCACTAGCGGGAGGCATGAACGAGCAGTACTTC.

This chain connects TRBV30 to TRBJ1-2; D ambiguous. CDR3 length equals 14 residues. Trimming took 4 bases from V and 2 from J, leaving 14 bases between them. The germline V gene encodes CDR1 GTSNPN and CDR2 SVGIG (reference sequence). DNA for the CDR3: TGTGCCTGGAACTGGGAGGGTAGGAACTATGGCTACACCTTC. Protein sequence: CAWNWEGRNYGYTF.

The rearrangement joins TRBV6-4 to TRBJ2-1; D is unresolved. This CDR3 is 15 amino acids long. Germline CDR1 reads MRHNA; CDR2 reads SNTAGT. V lost 0 bases and J 3 bases, leaving 9 bases between the germline ends. In nucleotides, the CDR3 is TGTGCCAGCAGTGACTCTCCCCACAGCTACAATGAGCAGTTCTTC. This gives the protein CASSDSPHSYNEQFF.

The chain combines TRBV10-3 with TRBJ2-7; TRBD1 matches at 7 bases. The trim removed 5 bases at V and 3 bases at J, leaving 10 bases unmatched. CDR1 and CDR2 from the germline V gene are ENHRY and SYGVKD. This CDR3 spans 15 amino acids. As DNA, the CDR3 is TGTGCCATCAGTACAAACAGGGGAACTTTCTACGAGCAGTACTTC. Translating gives CAISTNRGTFYEQYF.

The DNA for the CDR3 is TGCGCCAGCAGCAATTGGGCCGGACAGAACTATGGCTACACCTTC. The encoded protein is CASSNWAGQNYGYTF. V is TRBV5-1 and J is TRBJ1-2, with D tentatively TRBD1 (6 bases). From germline, CDR1 is SGHRS and CDR2 YFSETQ. The ends were cut back, 4 bases at V and 2 bases at J, with 15 bases in the middle. CDR3 length: 15 residues.

This chain links TRBV5-1 with TRBJ1-2, with no clear D. With 0 bases removed from V and 4 bases from J, the gap between germline ends came to 10 bases. The germline gives CDR1 SGHRS, CDR2 YFSETQ. The CDR3 totals 14 residues. CDR3: CASSLVAEPYGYTF. The CDR3 DNA reads TGCGCCAGCAGCTTGGTCGCCGAGCCCTATGGCTACACCTTC.

The chain recombines TRBV6-1 with TRBJ2-3; TRBD2 matches 8 bases. Germline V gene data show CDR1 as MNHNS and CDR2 as SASEGT. CDR3 length: 17 amino acids. The trim removed 3 bases at V and 0 bases at J, leaving 8 bases unmatched. CDR3 region: CASSDISLAGSTDTQYF. The CDR3 bases are TGTGCCAGCAGTGATATTTCCCTAGCGGGTAGCACAGATACGCAGTATTTT.

The chain carries TRBV7-2 and TRBJ2-5; D gene uncertain. CDR1 and CDR2 from the germline V gene are SGHTA and FQGNSA. The CDR3 covers 12 residues. V was shortened by 5 bases and J by 2 bases, with 6 bases between the two germline ends. The CDR3 loop is CASSLVQETQYF. The CDR3 coding sequence is TGTGCCAGCAGCCTAGTACAAGAGACCCAGTACTTC.

CDR3 residues: CASSTVGQNYGYTF. The CDR3 bases are TGTGCCAGTAGTACCGTAGGACAAAACTATGGCTACACCTTC. The V gene is TRBV19, the J gene TRBJ1-2, with a possible D match to TRBD1 (5 bases). The germline gives CDR1 LNHDA, CDR2 SQIVND (reference sequence). The germline V and J ends were trimmed by 4 bases and 2 bases, with 11 bases remaining between them. The CDR3 extends over 14 amino acids.

The chain combines TRBV5-6 with TRBJ2-3; perhaps TRBD2 as D (6 bases). The germline gives CDR1 SGHDT, CDR2 YYEEEE. The CDR3 extends over 13 amino acids. V shed 3 bases and J shed 5 bases, with 10 bases lying between them. The CDR3 sequence is CASSSAGGDTQYF. Written as DNA, the CDR3 is TGTGCCAGCAGCTCGGCCGGGGGAGATACGCAGTATTTT. Combining the CDR3 with reference TRBV5-6 and TRBJ2-3 gives the whole variable domain DAGVTQSPTHLIKTRGQQVTLRCSPKSGHDTVSWYQQALGQGPQFIFQYYEEEERQRGNFPDRFSGHQFPNYSSELNVNALLLGDSALYLCASSSAGGDTQYFGPGTRLTVL.